This T cell receptor (beta chain) was identified in a study of T-cell reconstitution after alpha-beta-depleted transplantation in children. Preparation of the TCRbeta library involved a method that used unique molecular identifiers. TCRdb reprocessed the PCR reads via MiXCR and lists one record per CDR3 protein. Among 300,000 to 400,000 distinct CDR3 sequences listed, about an eighth were seen once. The CDR3 has 14 amino acids. V was clipped by 1 base and J by 0 bases, with 5 bases between them. Germline CDR1 reads SGHRS; CDR2 reads YFSETQ. The material sequenced was PBMCs, taken from the stem cell graft. This TCR was sampled from a human donor who donated a stem cell graft to a child with Fanconi anemia. The gene calls are TRBV5-1 and TRBJ2-1; D is undetermined. In DNA, the CDR3 is TGCGCCAGCAGCTTGACGCTCTCCTACAATGAGCAGTTCTTC. Encoded protein: CASSLTLSYNEQFF.